This T cell receptor beta chain was sequenced for a study of cytomegalovirus exposure and HLA in healthy donors. The PCR made use of 60 Vbeta and 13 Jbeta primers. Original processing notes: A follow-up analysis tallied tens of millions of unique TCR beta chains, roughly 9.9 million shared. Profiled with immunoSEQ multiplex PCR; TCRdb holds only in-frame clones, not every one. V, J and clone size derive from that table, while D and trimming were established from the DNA sequence. The sample records some 97,000 clones, about 75% being singletons. The CDR3 totals 15 residues. Germline CDR1 and CDR2: SGHRS and YFSETQ. V was clipped by 0 bases and J by 6 bases; unmatched bases: 4.

This sequence joins TRBV5-1 and TRBJ2-1, with 9 bases that match TRBD1. This receptor was taken from a woman aged 18-29 years in good health and CMV-seropositive. Sample: PBMCs. The CDR3 sequence: CASSLEGTGRNEQFF. Here the CDR3 DNA reads TGCGCCAGCAGCTTGGAAGGGACAGGGCGCAATGAGCAGTTCTTC.